The 26 T cell receptor beta chains presented below share a single source sample, sequenced in a study of OX40 agonist ivuxolimab in advanced cancers. Here immunoSEQ multiplex PCR was the method, and the copy in TCRdb shows in-frame clones only, minus some. The sample includes roughly 92,000 clones, around 85% of them seen just once. This specimen was CD4+ or CD8+ T cells sorted from blood, taken in a trial of the OX40 agonist ivuxolimab. These receptors were obtained from an adult with an advanced solid tumor such as melanoma, head and neck, liver or kidney cancer.

The CDR3 loop is CASSLGQGHGEQYF. The CDR3 DNA reads as TGCGCCAGCAGCTTGGGACAGGGACACGGGGAGCAGTACTTC. The genes are TRBV5-1 and TRBJ2-7, with TRBD1 matching 7 bases. Trimming took 0 bases from V and 7 from J; bases not matched to a gene: 7. CDR1 SGHRS and CDR2 YFSETQ come from the germline V gene. The CDR3 sequence is 14 residues long. The full variable domain, completed using reference TRBV5-1 and TRBJ2-7, is KAGVTQTPRYLIKTRGQQVTLSCSPISGHRSVSWYQQTPGQGLQFLFEYFSETQRNKGNFPGRFSGRQFSNSRSEMNVSTLELGDSALYLCASSLGQGHGEQYFGPGTRLTVT.

This clone was counted between two and nine times. The rearrangement uses TRBV10-3 and TRBJ2-3; D remains ambiguous. The CDR3 loop spans 11 amino acids. Germline V lookup: CDR1 ENHRY, CDR2 SYGVKD. V was cut by 3 bases and J by 6 bases, with 4 bases left in between. The CDR3 nucleotides read TGTGCCATCAGTGAAGGCGATACGCAGTATTTT. The encoded protein is CAISEGDTQYF.

The chain recombines TRBV28 with TRBJ1-1, with D unclear. The length of the CDR3 is 11 residues. Germline V gene data show CDR1 as MDHEN and CDR2 as SYDVKM. Trimming cost V 5 bases and J 3 bases, with 4 bases left between them. This CDR3 reads CASSLYTEAFF. CDR3 nucleotide sequence: TGTGCCAGCAGTCTGTACACTGAAGCTTTCTTT.

V usage is TRBV7-2 and J usage is TRBJ1-5; D is ambiguous. The CDR3 has 15 residues. CDR1 SGHTA and CDR2 FQGNSA come from the germline V gene. V lost 8 bases and J lost 4, with 18 bases in between. The CDR3 nucleotides read TGTGCCAGCTCCGACCGGAGGAAGGTGAATCAGCCCCAGCATTTT. Translated: CASSDRRKVNQPQHF.

Only one count was recorded for this clone. The chain uses TRBV10-2 and TRBJ1-2; 7 bases agree with TRBD1. From germline, CDR1 is WSHSY and CDR2 SAAADI. The CDR3 totals 16 residues. Trimming removed 5 bases from V and 4 bases from J; junction bases left unmatched: 13. The DNA of the CDR3 is TGCGCCAGCAGTCACGATCCGAGACAGGGAATCTATGGCTACACCTTC. Translating gives CASSHDPRQGIYGYTF.

This chain joins TRBV9 and TRBJ2-2; D gene unclear. The CDR3 consists of 14 residues. Trimming stripped 0 bases from V and 6 bases from J, with 9 bases between. Germline assignment: CDR1 SGDLS and CDR2 YYNGEE. The CDR3 reads CASSVAERSGELFF. CDR3 DNA sequence: TGTGCCAGCAGCGTAGCGGAGAGATCCGGGGAGCTGTTTTTT.

The rearrangement uses TRBV15 and TRBJ1-2; D unresolved. The germline V gene has CDR1 LNHNV and CDR2 YYDKDF (reference sequence). This CDR3 comprises 15 residues. Trimming removed 0 bases from V and 4 bases from J, with 12 bases in between. CDR3 sequence reads: CATSRDPTVAYGYTF. The DNA of the CDR3 is TGTGCCACCAGCAGAGACCCGACCGTTGCCTATGGCTACACCTTC.

The chain carries TRBV7-9 and TRBJ1-1; 7 bases agree with TRBD1. The CDR3 loop spans 18 amino acids. V was clipped by 3 bases and J by 4 bases; unmatched bases: 17. Germline V lookup: CDR1 SEHNR, CDR2 FQNEAQ (reference sequence). The CDR3 region has the DNA TGTGCCAGCAGCTTGGCAAAGACAGGGAGGTTCTGGGTCACTGAAGCTTTCTTT. Amino acid sequence: CASSLAKTGRFWVTEAFF. The complete variable domain, with remaining parts taken from reference TRBV7-9 and TRBJ1-1, reads DTGVSQNPRHKITKRGQNVTFRCDPISEHNRLYWYRQTLGQGPEFLTYFQNEAQLEKSRLLSDRFSAERPKGSFSTLEIQRTEQGDSAMYLCASSLAKTGRFWVTEAFFGQGTRLTVV.

The table lists this clone with a count of one. J is TRBJ2-1 and V is TRBV5-4, with 15 bases matching TRBD2. Germline-derived CDR1 and CDR2 are SGHNT and YYREEE (reference sequence). The V segment lost 3 bases and the J segment 1 base; nucleotides outside the gene matches: 5. The CDR3 has 18 residues. The CDR3 nucleotides read TGTGCCAGCAGCTGGGGGGGACTAGCGGGAGGTTCCTACAATGAGCAGTTCTTC. Amino acid sequence: CASSWGGLAGGSYNEQFF.

The rearrangement links TRBV4-2 to TRBJ2-3, with 10 bases matching TRBD2. V lost 0 bases and J lost 5; bases outside the gene matches: 2. The CDR3 spans 15 residues. Per the germline V gene, CDR1 is LGHNA and CDR2 is YNFKEQ. CDR3 sequence reads: CASSQDGTSVDTQYF. The CDR3 coding sequence is TGTGCCAGCAGCCAAGACGGGACTAGCGTAGATACGCAGTATTTT.

The V and J genes are TRBV9 and TRBJ2-2; 9 bases map to TRBD1. The CDR3 is made up of 15 amino acids. Germline trimming cut 4 bases from V and 6 bases from J; bases unmatched to any gene: 7. Looked up from germline, CDR1 is SGDLS and CDR2 is YYNGEE. CDR3 DNA sequence: TGTGCCAGCAGCTGGGAGGACAGGGGTGCCGGGGAGCTGTTTTTT. This encodes CASSWEDRGAGELFF.

J is TRBJ2-5 and V is TRBV15, with TRBD2 identical over 11 bases. The CDR3 consists of 14 residues. The germline V gene encodes CDR1 LNHNV and CDR2 YYDKDF (reference sequence). Trimming at V came to 2 bases and at J to 4 bases, leaving 0 bases not matched to a gene. CDR3 region: CATSRLAGGETQYF. The CDR3 DNA reads as TGTGCCACCAGCAGACTAGCGGGAGGAGAGACCCAGTACTTC. The whole variable domain, remainder taken from reference TRBV15 and TRBJ2-5, is DAMVIQNPRYQVTQFGKPVTLSCSQTLNHNVMYWYQQKSSQAPKLLFHYYDKDFNNEADTPDNFQSRRPNTSFCFLDIRSPGLGDTAMYLCATSRLAGGETQYFGPGTRLLVL.

V and J are TRBV21-1 and TRBJ2-1; TRBD1 is the table's D call, not checked against the DNA. TRBV21-1 is flagged as a pseudogene. The CDR3 runs 13 residues. The CDR3 region has the DNA TGTGCCAGCAGCAAGGACAGGGAGGGTGAGCAGTTCTTC. Its protein product is CASSKDREGEQFF.

V is TRBV7-6 and J is TRBJ1-1; TRBD1 aligns across 10 bases. Germline lookup yields CDR1 SGHVS and CDR2 FNYEAQ. The CDR3 contains 16 residues. J lost 4 bases, V lost 5 bases, and 10 bases had no gene match. The DNA of the CDR3 is TGTGCCAGCAGCGCCCGGACAGGGGGAGGTTTCACTGAAGCTTTCTTT. Translated: CASSARTGGGFTEAFF.

The rearrangement uses TRBV15 and TRBJ1-5; D is ambiguous. Per the germline V gene, CDR1 is LNHNV and CDR2 is YYDKDF (reference sequence). V lost 3 bases and J lost 11, with 20 bases in between. This CDR3 has 15 residues. CDR3 sequence reads: CATSRGPGGPGAQHF. CDR3 in DNA: TGTGCCACCAGCAGGGGTCCCGGCGGACCGGGAGCCCAGCATTTT. Drawing the rest from reference TRBV15 and TRBJ1-5, the complete variable domain is DAMVIQNPRYQVTQFGKPVTLSCSQTLNHNVMYWYQQKSSQAPKLLFHYYDKDFNNEADTPDNFQSRRPNTSFCFLDIRSPGLGDTAMYLCATSRGPGGPGAQHFGDGTRLSIL.

The chain employs TRBV6-1 and TRBJ2-1; 10 bases align to TRBD1. This CDR3 contains 13 residues. CDR1 and CDR2 from the germline V gene are MNHNS and SASEGT. V gave up 6 bases and J gave up 7 bases; unmatched junction bases: 3. CDR3 loop: CASRGTGANEQFF. The CDR3, as DNA: TGTGCCAGCAGGGGGACAGGGGCAAATGAGCAGTTCTTC.

To note about this clone: Other DNA sequences in this sample translate to the same CDR3. The V call is TRBV18, the J call TRBJ2-3, with unresolved D. The CDR3 consists of 14 residues. Germline V gene sequence: CDR1 KGHSH, CDR2 LQKENI. Trimming cost V 0 bases and J 2 bases, with 6 bases left between them. The CDR3 DNA sequence: TGTGCCAGCTCACCACCTTACCTCACAGATACGCAGTATTTT. Its protein is CASSPPYLTDTQYF.

This clone was counted between two and nine times. The genes are TRBV7-8 and TRBJ1-5; D unclear. The CDR3 totals 14 residues. Germline V gene lookup returns CDR1 SGHVS and CDR2 FQNEAQ. The V gene lost 4 bases and the J gene lost 2 bases, with 9 bases spanning the gap. CDR3 coding DNA: TGTGCCAGCAGCTATGGACGTGGCAATCAGCCCCAGCATTTT. This codes for CASSYGRGNQPQHF.

The V and J genes are TRBV19 and TRBJ2-3; no reliable D call. Germline V gives CDR1 LNHDA, CDR2 SQIVND (reference sequence). V was pared by 3 bases and J by 0 bases, with 13 bases between. There are 16 residues in the CDR3. CDR3 sequence: CASSMVGGASTDTQYF. The CDR3, as DNA: TGTGCCAGTAGTATGGTCGGCGGAGCTAGCACAGATACGCAGTATTTT.

This chain connects TRBV9 to TRBJ2-7; TRBD1 is a possible D gene (5 bases). From germline, CDR1 is SGDLS and CDR2 YYNGEE. The CDR3 has 15 amino acids. V dropped 1 base and J dropped 0 bases, with 11 bases sitting between them. The CDR3 nucleotides are TGTGCCAGCAGCGTACAGGGCAGCCACTCCTACGAGCAGTACTTC. Amino acid sequence: CASSVQGSHSYEQYF.

This chain uses TRBV2 with TRBJ1-1, with a possible D match to TRBD1 (5 bases). CDR1 and CDR2 (germline): SNHLY, FYNNEI. CDR3 length: 13 residues. The germline V and J ends were trimmed by 4 bases and 0 bases, with 6 bases remaining between them. CDR3 DNA sequence: TGTGCCAGCAGTGTCAGGGTGAACACTGAAGCTTTCTTT. Encoded protein: CASSVRVNTEAFF.

The rearrangement uses TRBV5-1 and TRBJ1-2; 9 nucleotides align to TRBD1. V lost 3 bases, J lost 8 bases, and 5 bases stayed unmatched. This CDR3 is 13 amino acids long. Germline V gives CDR1 SGHRS, CDR2 YFSETQ. The CDR3 reads CASSSGTGLGYTF. The DNA for the CDR3 is TGCGCCAGCAGCTCCGGGACAGGGCTCGGCTACACCTTC.

V and J are TRBV11-3 and TRBJ1-1, with D possibly being TRBD1 (6 bases). The CDR3 has 15 amino acids. Germline V lookup: CDR1 SGHNT, CDR2 YENEEA. V dropped 7 bases and J dropped 4 bases, with 19 bases sitting between them. The CDR3 is CASTVRRGAPTEAFF. CDR3 coding DNA: TGTGCCAGCACCGTACGACGGGGGGCGCCCACTGAAGCTTTCTTT.

The chain has TRBV30 and TRBJ2-3, with D perhaps TRBD1 or TRBD2 (6 bases each). V shed 1 base and J shed 4 bases, with 27 bases lying between them. The CDR3 covers 19 residues. The germline CDR1 and CDR2 sequences are GTSNPN and SVGIG (reference sequence). CDR3 sequence reads: CAWSAVLGGTTEEADTQYF. The CDR3 coding sequence is TGTGCCTGGAGTGCCGTCCTTGGCGGGACAACGGAGGAGGCAGATACGCAGTATTTT.

The genes are TRBV7-6 and TRBJ2-2; TRBD1 agrees at 8 bases. V dropped 2 bases and J dropped 5; count of bases not matched to a gene: 7. Germline V CDR1 and CDR2: SGHVS, FNYEAQ. This CDR3 is built from 16 residues. CDR3 sequence (DNA): TGTGCCAGCAGCTTACATCAGGGGGCAGGGACCGGGGAGCTGTTTTTT. Translated: CASSLHQGAGTGELFF.

The chain has TRBV7-9 and TRBJ2-7; D uncertain. Deletions cut 5 bases from V and 6 bases from J, with 11 bases between. The CDR3 consists of 12 residues. Germline V CDR1 and CDR2: SEHNR, FQNEAQ (reference sequence). The CDR3 protein is CASSRLDSEQYF. CDR3 bases: TGTGCCAGCAGCCGGCTTGACTCCGAGCAGTACTTC.